This T cell receptor (beta chain) was sequenced for a study of read filtering for tumor transcriptome and immune sequencing. Study information: R-ISS stage counts were under 10 for I, approximately 15 for II, roughly seven for III.

This clonotype showed up many times. The CDR3 runs to 15 residues. V was shortened by 0 bases and J by 4 bases, with 16 bases between the two germline ends. Per germline, CDR1 DFQATT and CDR2 SNEGSKA (reference sequence). Molecular barcoded adaptors covering alpha/delta and beta/gamma chains were used on around 400 ng RNA. TCRdb analysed the reads with MiXCR anew, one entry per CDR3 protein. The repertoire includes about 90,000 distinct CDR3 sequences, around 12% of them detected once, and under 15% sits in the top ten. This clonotype originated in a donor at least 40 years old with multiple myeloma. The rearrangement links TRBV20-1 to TRBJ2-7, with D perhaps given as TRBD1 or TRBD2 (5 bases each). Sequences were obtained from a population of CD138-negative cells sorted from bone marrow. CDR3 amino acids: CSARDRAGSRYEQYF. DNA for the CDR3: TGCAGTGCTAGAGATCGGGCAGGGAGTCGGTACGAGCAGTACTTC.